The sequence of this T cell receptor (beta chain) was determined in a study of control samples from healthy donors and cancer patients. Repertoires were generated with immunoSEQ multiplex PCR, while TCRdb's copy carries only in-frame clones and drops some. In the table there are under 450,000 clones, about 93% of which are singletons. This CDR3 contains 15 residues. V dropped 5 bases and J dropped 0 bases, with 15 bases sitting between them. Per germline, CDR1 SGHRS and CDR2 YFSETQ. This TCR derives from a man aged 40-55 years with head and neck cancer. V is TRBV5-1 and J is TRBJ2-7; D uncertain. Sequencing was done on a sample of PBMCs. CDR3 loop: CASRDVGWTSYEQYF. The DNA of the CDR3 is TGCGCCAGCAGAGACGTAGGGTGGACCTCCTACGAGCAGTACTTC.